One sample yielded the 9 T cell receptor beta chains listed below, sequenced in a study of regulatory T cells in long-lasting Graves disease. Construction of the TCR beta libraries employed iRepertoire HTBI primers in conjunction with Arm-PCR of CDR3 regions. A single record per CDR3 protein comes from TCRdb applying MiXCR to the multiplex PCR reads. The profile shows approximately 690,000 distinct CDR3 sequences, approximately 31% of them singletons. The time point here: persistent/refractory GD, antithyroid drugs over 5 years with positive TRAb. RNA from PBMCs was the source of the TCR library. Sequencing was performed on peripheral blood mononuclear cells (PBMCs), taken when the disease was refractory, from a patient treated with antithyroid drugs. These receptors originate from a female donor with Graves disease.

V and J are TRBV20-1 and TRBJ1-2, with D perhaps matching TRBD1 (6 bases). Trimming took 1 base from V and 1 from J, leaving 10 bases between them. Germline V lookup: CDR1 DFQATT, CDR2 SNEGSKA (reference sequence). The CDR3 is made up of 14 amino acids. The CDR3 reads CSARVGGGNYGYTF. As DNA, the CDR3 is TGCAGTGCTAGAGTGGGAGGGGGTAACTATGGCTACACCTTC.

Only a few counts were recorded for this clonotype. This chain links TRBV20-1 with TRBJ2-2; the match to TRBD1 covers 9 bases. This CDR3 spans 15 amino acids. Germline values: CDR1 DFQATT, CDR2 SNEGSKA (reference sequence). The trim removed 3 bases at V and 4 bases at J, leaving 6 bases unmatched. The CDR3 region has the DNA TGCAGTGCTAGCGGGGGACAGGGTTTCACCGGGGAGCTGTTTTTT. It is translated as CSASGGQGFTGELFF.

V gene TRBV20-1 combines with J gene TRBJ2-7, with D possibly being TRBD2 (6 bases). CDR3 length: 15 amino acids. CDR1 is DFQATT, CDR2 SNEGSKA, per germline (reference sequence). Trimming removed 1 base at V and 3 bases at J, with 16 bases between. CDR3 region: CSARVGLSTFYEQYF. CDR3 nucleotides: TGCAGTGCTAGAGTCGGACTATCTACCTTCTACGAGCAGTACTTC.

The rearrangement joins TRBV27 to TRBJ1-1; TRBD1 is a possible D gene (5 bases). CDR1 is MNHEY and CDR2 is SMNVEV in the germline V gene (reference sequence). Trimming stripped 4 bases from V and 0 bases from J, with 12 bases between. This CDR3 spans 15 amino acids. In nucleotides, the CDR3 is TGTGCCAGCAGTTCAATGGGGCACGTGAACACTGAAGCTTTCTTT. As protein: CASSSMGHVNTEAFF.

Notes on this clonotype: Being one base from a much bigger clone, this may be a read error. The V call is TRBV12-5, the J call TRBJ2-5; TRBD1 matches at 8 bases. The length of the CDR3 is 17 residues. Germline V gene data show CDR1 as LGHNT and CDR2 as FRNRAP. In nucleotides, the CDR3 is TGTGCTAGTGGTTTGGTACACCCAGGGGGCTGCTTAGAGACCCAGTGCTTC. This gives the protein CASGLVHPGGCLETQCF.

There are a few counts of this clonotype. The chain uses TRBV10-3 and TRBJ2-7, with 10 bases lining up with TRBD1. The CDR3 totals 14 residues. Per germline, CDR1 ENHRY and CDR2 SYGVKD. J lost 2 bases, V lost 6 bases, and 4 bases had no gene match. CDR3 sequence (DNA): TGTGCCATCAGCCCGGGACAGGGGCCCTACGAGCAGTACTTC. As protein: CAISPGQGPYEQYF.

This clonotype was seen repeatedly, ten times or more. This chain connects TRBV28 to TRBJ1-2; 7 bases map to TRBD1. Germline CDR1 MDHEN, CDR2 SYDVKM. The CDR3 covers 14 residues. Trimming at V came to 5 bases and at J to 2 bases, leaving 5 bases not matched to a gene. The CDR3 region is CASSRPTGNYGYTF. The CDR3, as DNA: TGTGCCAGCAGTCGCCCGACAGGGAACTATGGCTACACCTTC.

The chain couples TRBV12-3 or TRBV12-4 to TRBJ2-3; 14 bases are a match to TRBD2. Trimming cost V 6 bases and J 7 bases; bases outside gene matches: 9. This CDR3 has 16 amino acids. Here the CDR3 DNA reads TGTGCCAGCAGCCCCGGACTAGCGGGAGGTGATCATACGCAGTATTTT. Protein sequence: CASSPGLAGGDHTQYF.

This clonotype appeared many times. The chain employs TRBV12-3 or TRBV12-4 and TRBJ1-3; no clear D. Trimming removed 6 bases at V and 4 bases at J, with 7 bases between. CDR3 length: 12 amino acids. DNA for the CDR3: TGTGCCAGCAGCCGAGCCGGAAACACCATATATTTT. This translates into CASSRAGNTIYF.